What follows are 15 T cell receptor beta chains derived from one specimen sequenced in a study of early stage breast cancer tumors. Sequencing used immunoSEQ multiplex PCR; TCRdb keeps in-frame clones, though not all of them. This table has about 50,000 clones, around 80% appearing once. The sample consisted of blood. The receptor source for this set is a person aged 35 to 50 with breast cancer.

The chain joins TRBV7-2 to TRBJ2-5; D gene uncertain. The V end was cut by 3 bases, the J end by 2 bases, with 13 bases between. Germline V gives CDR1 SGHTA, CDR2 FQGNSA. The CDR3 is 15 residues long. The CDR3 nucleotides are TGTGCCAGCAGCTTTGGGTGGAGTAATCAAGAGACCCAGTACTTC. It encodes CASSFGWSNQETQYF.

The V call is TRBV7-3, the J call TRBJ2-2, with 9 bases identical to TRBD1. The germline gives CDR1 SGHTA, CDR2 FQGTGA. J was trimmed by 6 bases and V by 5 bases; bases with no gene match: 4. The CDR3 is 14 amino acids. DNA of the CDR3: TGTGCCAGCAGCCCCTGGACAGGGGCCGGGGAGCTGTTTTTT. Its protein is CASSPWTGAGELFF.

V usage is TRBV5-1 and J usage is TRBJ2-3; no clear D. This CDR3 is built from 15 residues. Per germline, CDR1 SGHRS and CDR2 YFSETQ. V was trimmed by 0 bases and J by 2 bases, leaving 10 bases between them. The CDR3 coding sequence is TGCGCCAGCAGCTTGGACAGTCACTACACAGATACGCAGTATTTT. It yields the protein CASSLDSHYTDTQYF.

The genes are TRBV7-9 and TRBJ1-2; D may be TRBD1 (5 bases). The CDR3 extends over 12 amino acids. The V end lost 5 bases, the J end lost 6 bases, and 10 bases lay between the germline ends. Germline CDR1 SEHNR, CDR2 FQNEAQ (reference sequence). CDR3 coding DNA: TGTGCCAGCAGCACAGGCAAAAATGGCTACACCTTC. It is translated as CASSTGKNGYTF.

The V and J genes are TRBV28 and TRBJ2-3, with D unresolved. The CDR3 runs to 12 residues. Per germline, CDR1 MDHEN and CDR2 SYDVKM. Trimming shortened V by 7 bases and J by 0 bases, and 5 bases separated the two germline ends. This chain's CDR3 is CASTISTDTQYF. Written as DNA, the CDR3 is TGTGCCAGCACAATTAGCACAGATACGCAGTATTTT.

The V call is TRBV5-4, the J call TRBJ2-1; 8 positions agree with TRBD2. CDR1 SGHNT and CDR2 YYREEE come from the germline V gene (reference sequence). This CDR3 is 17 amino acids long. The V gene end was trimmed by 4 bases and the J gene end by 2 bases; junction bases not matched to a gene: 11. The CDR3 protein is CASSQEASGSAYNEQFF. The CDR3 region has the DNA TGTGCCAGCAGCCAAGAGGCGAGCGGGAGCGCCTACAATGAGCAGTTCTTC.

The chain couples TRBV7-9 to TRBJ2-1; possible D gene TRBD1, 5 bases. The CDR3 has 15 residues. Trimming took 5 bases from V and 9 from J, leaving 20 bases between them. Germline V gives CDR1 SEHNR, CDR2 FQNEAQ (reference sequence). CDR3 sequence: CASSPPGDARAEQFF. CDR3 bases: TGTGCCAGCAGCCCGCCGGGTGACGCCAGGGCTGAGCAGTTCTTC.

The chain couples TRBV4-1 to TRBJ1-4; TRBD1 is a possible D gene (6 bases). The CDR3 is made up of 14 amino acids. In germline, CDR1 is MGHRA, CDR2 YSYEKL. The ends were cut back, 6 bases at V and 7 bases at J, with 15 bases in the middle. The CDR3 sequence: CASRDRSRGEKLFF. CDR3 sequence (DNA): TGCGCCAGCAGAGACAGGTCACGGGGTGAAAAACTGTTTTTT.

This chain links TRBV10-3 with TRBJ2-7, with 9 bases that match TRBD2. The CDR3 extends over 20 amino acids. CDR1 and CDR2 from the germline V gene are ENHRY and SYGVKD. V trimming: 9 bases; J trimming: 5 bases; junction bases outside the gene matches: 29. CDR3 coding DNA: TGTGCCATTGCGACGCCGGACAGGCCTAAAACCGGGACTAGCATCCACGAGCAGTACTTC. This translates into CAIATPDRPKTGTSIHEQYF.

This chain uses TRBV25-1 with TRBJ2-1, with 10 bases fitting TRBD2. Germline V CDR1 and CDR2: MGHDK, SYGVNS. V gave up 1 base and J gave up 10 bases; unmatched junction bases: 13. CDR3 length: 17 amino acids. This CDR3 is CASSESISGRARREQFF. The CDR3 nucleotides read TGTGCCAGCAGTGAATCGATAAGCGGGAGGGCGCGGAGGGAGCAGTTCTTC.

The V and J genes are TRBV5-1 and TRBJ2-7, with 9 positions matching TRBD1. The CDR3 totals 15 residues. Losses at the gene ends were 0 bases for V and 5 bases for J; bases not matched to a gene: 6. CDR1 SGHRS and CDR2 YFSETQ come from the germline V gene. In nucleotides, the CDR3 is TGCGCCAGCAGCTTGGACGGGACAGGGAGACACGAGCAGTACTTC. This codes for CASSLDGTGRHEQYF.

This chain joins TRBV28 and TRBJ1-1; tentatively, D is TRBD1 (5 bases). Germline V CDR1 and CDR2: MDHEN, SYDVKM. The V end was cut by 6 bases, the J end by 4 bases, with 18 bases between. The CDR3 runs 15 residues. CDR3 bases: TGTGCCAGCAGCCACGGGCCACCGGGGACCACTGAAGCTTTCTTT. As protein: CASSHGPPGTTEAFF.

This clone was seen a handful of times. The V call is TRBV9, the J call TRBJ1-1; TRBD1 matches 8 bases. The CDR3 runs to 15 residues. The germline V gene encodes CDR1 SGDLS and CDR2 YYNGEE. The junction had 4 bases not matched to a gene; V was cut back by 0 bases and J by 3 bases. Here the CDR3 reads CASSVGTGRDTEAFF. Here the CDR3 DNA reads TGTGCCAGCAGCGTAGGGACAGGGCGCGACACTGAAGCTTTCTTT.

CDR3 nucleotides: TGTGCCATCAGTCGGACGCAAACCGGAACTGAAGCTTTCTTT. Amino acid sequence: CAISRTQTGTEAFF. This rearrangement joins TRBV10-3 to TRBJ1-1; D gene uncertain. V shed 5 bases and J shed 5 bases, with 15 bases lying between them. CDR1 is ENHRY and CDR2 is SYGVKD in the germline V gene. The CDR3 is made up of 14 amino acids.

The gene calls are TRBV30 and TRBJ1-6, with no clear D. This CDR3 is 15 amino acids long. V gave up 3 bases and J gave up 7 bases, with 16 bases separating them. The germline V gene has CDR1 GTSNPN and CDR2 SVGIG (reference sequence). The CDR3 spells CAWRVSRDGNSPLHF. The CDR3 nucleotides are TGTGCCTGGAGAGTTTCGAGGGATGGCAATTCACCCCTCCACTTT.